This T cell receptor (beta chain) was obtained from a study of blood T cell repertoires in COVID-19. There are 15 residues in the CDR3. V shed 3 bases and J shed 4 bases, with 14 bases lying between them. Looked up from germline, CDR1 is MDHEN and CDR2 is SYDVKM. This clone showed up just a few times. Sequencing used immunoSEQ multiplex PCR; TCRdb keeps in-frame clones, though not all of them. Altogether some 230,000 clones are present, roughly 81% being singletons, with the ten largest covering around 3%. This chain uses TRBV28 with TRBJ2-3, with D tentatively TRBD2 (7 bases). The sequencing sample was made of peripheral blood. The clonotype originates from a man in his fifties who had recovered from COVID-19. The CDR3 nucleotides read TGTGCCAGCAGTTTCGCGGGGGCGAGGGCAGATACGCAGTATTTT. Translating gives CASSFAGARADTQYF. The entire variable domain, with the rest obtained from reference TRBV28 and TRBJ2-3, is as follows: DVKVTQSSRYLVKRTGEKVFLECVQDMDHENMFWYRQDPGLGLRLIYFSYDVKMKEKGDIPEGYSVSREKKERFSLILESASTNQTSMYLCASSFAGARADTQYFGPGTRLTVL.